This note documents a single T cell receptor (beta chain) sequence. This sample was included in a study of shared clonotypes between healthy human individuals. Assay: immunoSEQ multiplex PCR; the TCRdb copy retains only in-frame clones and omits some. In the table there are 2,500,000 or so clones, 93% of which are singletons. The V end was cut by 0 bases, the J end by 6 bases, with 12 bases between. Germline V gives CDR1 SGHNT, CDR2 YYREEE (reference sequence). The CDR3 contains 14 residues. The chain is built from TRBV5-4 and TRBJ2-5; maybe TRBD2 (5 bases). Sequencing was carried out using naive CD4+ T cells from PBMCs. Subset specified: CD45RA+ positively selected. The receptor was isolated from a man younger than 35 in good health. Some clones in this sample may be carry-over from other donors' samples. As DNA, the CDR3 is TGTGCCAGCAGCTTGGACGTTGGGGAGCAGACCCAGTACTTC. Encoded protein: CASSLDVGEQTQYF.